This is a list of T cell receptor beta chains from one sample in a study of blood T cell repertoires in COVID-19. Some clones are missing from TCRdb's copy, which holds only in-frame ones; the method was immunoSEQ multiplex PCR. The table records roughly 360,000 clones, around 87% of them present only once. Material: PBMCs or T cells enriched from blood (not recorded which). The origin of the receptors is a woman in her 30s with acute COVID-19. Each CDR3 is given without its conserved first and last residue. Each record gives: V gene, CDR3 protein.

>TRBV19
ASSIVGAGTEAF
>TRBV27
ASRWSGGPGDEQF
>TRBV7-6
ASSLARLATDTQY
>TRBV24-1
ATRGDRGGTDTQY
>TRBV12-3/TRBV12-4
ASSFSGEDTQY
>TRBV7-9
ASSLGQGWATEQY
>TRBV27
ASSPQGRNSPLH
>TRBV7-3
ASSLMGHRNTEAF
>TRBV30
AWTPGTSGYT
>TRBV6-6
ASSYSIGPQY